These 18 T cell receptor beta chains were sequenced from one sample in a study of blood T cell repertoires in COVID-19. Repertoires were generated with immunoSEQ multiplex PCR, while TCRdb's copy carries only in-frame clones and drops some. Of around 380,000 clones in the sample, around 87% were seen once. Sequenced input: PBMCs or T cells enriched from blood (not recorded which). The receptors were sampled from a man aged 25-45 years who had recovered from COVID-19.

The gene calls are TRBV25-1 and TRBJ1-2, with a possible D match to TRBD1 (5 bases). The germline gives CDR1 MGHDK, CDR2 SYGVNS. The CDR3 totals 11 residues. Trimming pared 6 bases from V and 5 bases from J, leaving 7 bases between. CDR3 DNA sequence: TGTGCCAGCAGGGGGGGGTATGGCTACACCTTC. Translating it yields CASRGGYGYTF.

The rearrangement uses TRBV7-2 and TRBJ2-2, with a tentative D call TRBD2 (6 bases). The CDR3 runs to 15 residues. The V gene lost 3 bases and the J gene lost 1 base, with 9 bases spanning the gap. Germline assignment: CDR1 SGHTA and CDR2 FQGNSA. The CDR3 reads CASSLGGENTGELFF. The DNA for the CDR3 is TGTGCCAGCAGCTTGGGCGGGGAGAACACCGGGGAGCTGTTTTTT. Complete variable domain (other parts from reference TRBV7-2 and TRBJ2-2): GAGVSQSPSNKVTEKGKDVELRCDPISGHTALYWYRQSLGQGLEFLIYFQGNSAPDKSGLPSDRFSAERTGGSVSTLTIQRTQQEDSAVYLCASSLGGENTGELFFGEGSRLTVL.

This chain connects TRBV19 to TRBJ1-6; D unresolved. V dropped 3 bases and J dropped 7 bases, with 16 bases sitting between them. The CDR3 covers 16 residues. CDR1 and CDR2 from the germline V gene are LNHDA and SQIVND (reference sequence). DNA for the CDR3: TGTGCCAGTAGTATCTTGCCTAACAGTCACAATTCACCCCTCCACTTT. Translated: CASSILPNSHNSPLHF.

This CDR3 reads CASSVDGDSYEQYF. The CDR3 DNA is TGTGCCAGCAGCGTAGACGGGGACAGCTACGAGCAGTACTTC. The V gene is TRBV9, the J gene TRBJ2-7; TRBD1 aligns across 7 bases. Per germline, CDR1 SGDLS and CDR2 YYNGEE. The CDR3 runs to 14 residues. V was pared by 0 bases and J by 3 bases, with 3 bases of the junction left unmatched.

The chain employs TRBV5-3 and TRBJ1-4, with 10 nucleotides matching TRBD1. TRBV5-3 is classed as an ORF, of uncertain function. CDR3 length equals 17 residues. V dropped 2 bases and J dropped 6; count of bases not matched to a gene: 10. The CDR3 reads CARSFYKAGTGDEKLFF. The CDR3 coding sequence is TGTGCCAGAAGCTTCTACAAAGCCGGGACAGGGGATGAAAAACTGTTTTTT.

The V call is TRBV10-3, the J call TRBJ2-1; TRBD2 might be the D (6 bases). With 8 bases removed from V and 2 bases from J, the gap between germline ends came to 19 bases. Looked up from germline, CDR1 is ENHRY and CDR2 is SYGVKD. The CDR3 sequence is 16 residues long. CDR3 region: CAIAMGPGVPYNEQFF. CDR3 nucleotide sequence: TGTGCCATCGCTATGGGGCCGGGGGTCCCCTACAATGAGCAGTTCTTC.

Here the CDR3 reads CASSYPGGSTEAFF. CDR3 DNA: TGTGCCAGCAGTTACCCCGGTGGGAGCACTGAAGCTTTCTTT. The chain has TRBV6-2 or TRBV6-3 and TRBJ1-1; no clear D. This CDR3 has 14 residues. V dropped 2 bases and J dropped 4 bases, with 11 bases sitting between them. Germline V gene sequence: CDR1 MNHEY, CDR2 SVGEGT.

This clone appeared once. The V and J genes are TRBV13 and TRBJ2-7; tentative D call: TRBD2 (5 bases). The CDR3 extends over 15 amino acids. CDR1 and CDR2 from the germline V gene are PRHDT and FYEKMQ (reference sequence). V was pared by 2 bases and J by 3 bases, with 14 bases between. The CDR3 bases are TGTGCCAGCAGCTTACGAGGGTATCTCAACTACGAGCAGTACTTC. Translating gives CASSLRGYLNYEQYF.

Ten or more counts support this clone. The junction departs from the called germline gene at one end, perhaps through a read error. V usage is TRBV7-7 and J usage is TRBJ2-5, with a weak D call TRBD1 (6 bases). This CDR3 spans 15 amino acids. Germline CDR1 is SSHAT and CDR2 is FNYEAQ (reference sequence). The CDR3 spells CASSLFTGLQETQYF. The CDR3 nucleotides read TGTGCTAGCAGCCTATTTACAGGGTTACAAGAGACCCAGTACTTC. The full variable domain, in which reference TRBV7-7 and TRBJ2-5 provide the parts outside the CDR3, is GAGVSQSPRYKVTKRGQDVTLRCDPISSHATLYWYQQALGQGPEFLTYFNYEAQPDKSGLPSDRFSAERPEGSISTLTIQRTEQRDSAMYRCASSLFTGLQETQYFGPGTRLLVL.

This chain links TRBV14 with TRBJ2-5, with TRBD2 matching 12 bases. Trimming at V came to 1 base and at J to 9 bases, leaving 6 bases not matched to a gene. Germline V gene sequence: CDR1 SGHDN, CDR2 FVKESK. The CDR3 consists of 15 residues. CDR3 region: CASSQGLAGAGAQYF. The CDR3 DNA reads TGTGCCAGCAGCCAAGGACTAGCGGGGGCCGGGGCCCAGTACTTC.

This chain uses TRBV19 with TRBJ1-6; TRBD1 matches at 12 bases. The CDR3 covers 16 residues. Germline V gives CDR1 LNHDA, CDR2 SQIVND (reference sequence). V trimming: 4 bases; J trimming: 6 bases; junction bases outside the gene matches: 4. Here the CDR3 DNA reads TGTGCCAGTAGTACCGGGACAGGGGGCGTTAATTCACCCCTCCACTTT. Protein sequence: CASSTGTGGVNSPLHF.

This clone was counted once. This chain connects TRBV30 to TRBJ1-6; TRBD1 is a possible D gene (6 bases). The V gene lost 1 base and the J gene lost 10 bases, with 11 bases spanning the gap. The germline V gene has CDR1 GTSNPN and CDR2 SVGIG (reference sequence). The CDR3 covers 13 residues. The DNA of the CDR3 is TGTGCCTGGAGTGGTGGGGGCCGATCACCCCTCCACTTT. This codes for CAWSGGGRSPLHF. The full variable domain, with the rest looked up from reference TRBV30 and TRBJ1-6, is SQTIHQWPATLVQPVGSPLSLECTVEGTSNPNLYWYRQAAGRGLQLLFYSVGIGQISSEVPQNLSASRPQDRQFILSSKKLLLSDSGFYLCAWSGGGRSPLHFGNGTRLTVT.

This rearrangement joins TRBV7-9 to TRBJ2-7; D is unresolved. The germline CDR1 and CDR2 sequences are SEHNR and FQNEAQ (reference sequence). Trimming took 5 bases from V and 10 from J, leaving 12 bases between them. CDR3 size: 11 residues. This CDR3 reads CASSRSVEQYF. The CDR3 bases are TGTGCCAGCAGCCGTTCGGTCGAACAGTACTTC.

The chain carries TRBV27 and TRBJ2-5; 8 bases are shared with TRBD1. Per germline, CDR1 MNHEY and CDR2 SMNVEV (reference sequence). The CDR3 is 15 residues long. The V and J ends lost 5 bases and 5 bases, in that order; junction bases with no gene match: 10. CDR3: CASSRGQGVIETQYF. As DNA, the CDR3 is TGTGCCAGCAGTCGAGGACAGGGTGTGATCGAGACCCAGTACTTC.

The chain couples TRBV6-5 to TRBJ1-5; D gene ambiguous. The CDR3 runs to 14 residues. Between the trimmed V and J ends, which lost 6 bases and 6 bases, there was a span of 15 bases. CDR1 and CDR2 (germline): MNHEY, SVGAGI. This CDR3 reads CASRDQTSAQPQHF. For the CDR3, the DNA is TGTGCCAGCAGAGACCAAACCAGCGCTCAGCCCCAGCATTTT.

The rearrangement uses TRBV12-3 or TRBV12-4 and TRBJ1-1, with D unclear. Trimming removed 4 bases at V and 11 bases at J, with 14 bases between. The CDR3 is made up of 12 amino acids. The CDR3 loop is CASSSGIQSAFF. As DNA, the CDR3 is TGTGCCAGCAGTTCGGGGATACAGTCGGCTTTCTTT.

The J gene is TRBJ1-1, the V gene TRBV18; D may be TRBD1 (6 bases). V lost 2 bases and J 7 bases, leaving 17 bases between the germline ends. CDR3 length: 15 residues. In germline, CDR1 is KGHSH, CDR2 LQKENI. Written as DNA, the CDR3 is TGTGCCAGCTCACCAACCTTTGGCAGGGGAGTTGAAGCTTTCTTT. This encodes CASSPTFGRGVEAFF.

The CDR3 here is CASSLRRNSGNTIYF. CDR3 sequence (DNA): TGTGCCAGCAGCTTACGGAGAAACTCTGGAAACACCATATATTTT. V gene TRBV7-9 combines with J gene TRBJ1-3; no clear D gene. The V gene lost 2 bases and the J gene lost 0 bases, with 8 bases spanning the gap. CDR1 and CDR2 from the germline V gene are SEHNR and FQNEAQ (reference sequence). This CDR3 spans 15 amino acids.